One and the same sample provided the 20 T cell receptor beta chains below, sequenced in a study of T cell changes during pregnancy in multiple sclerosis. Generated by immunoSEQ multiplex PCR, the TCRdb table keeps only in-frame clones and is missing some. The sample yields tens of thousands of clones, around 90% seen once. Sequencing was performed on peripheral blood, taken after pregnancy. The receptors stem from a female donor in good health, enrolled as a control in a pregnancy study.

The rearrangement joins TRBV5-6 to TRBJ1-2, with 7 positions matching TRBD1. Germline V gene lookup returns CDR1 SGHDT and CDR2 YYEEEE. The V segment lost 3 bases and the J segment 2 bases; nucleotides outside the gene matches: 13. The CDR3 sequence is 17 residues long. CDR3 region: CASSSDRVAPLNYGYTF. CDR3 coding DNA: TGTGCCAGCAGCTCTGACAGGGTGGCCCCTCTAAACTATGGCTACACCTTC. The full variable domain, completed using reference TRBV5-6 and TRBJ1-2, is DAGVTQSPTHLIKTRGQQVTLRCSPKSGHDTVSWYQQALGQGPQFIFQYYEEEERQRGNFPDRFSGHQFPNYSSELNVNALLLGDSALYLCASSSDRVAPLNYGYTFGSGTRLTVV.

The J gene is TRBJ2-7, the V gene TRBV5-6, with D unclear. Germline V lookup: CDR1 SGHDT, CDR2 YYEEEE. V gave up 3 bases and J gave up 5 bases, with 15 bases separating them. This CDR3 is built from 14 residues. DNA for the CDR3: TGTGCCAGCAGCTCCATACGGCGAGACAACGAGCAGTACTTC. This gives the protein CASSSIRRDNEQYF.

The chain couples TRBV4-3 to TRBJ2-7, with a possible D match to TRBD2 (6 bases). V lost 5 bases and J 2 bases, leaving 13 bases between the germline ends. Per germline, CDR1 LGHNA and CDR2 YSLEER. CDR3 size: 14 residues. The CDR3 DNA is TGCGCCAGCAGCTTACGGGGAGGTGCCTACGAGCAGTACTTC. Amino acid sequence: CASSLRGGAYEQYF.

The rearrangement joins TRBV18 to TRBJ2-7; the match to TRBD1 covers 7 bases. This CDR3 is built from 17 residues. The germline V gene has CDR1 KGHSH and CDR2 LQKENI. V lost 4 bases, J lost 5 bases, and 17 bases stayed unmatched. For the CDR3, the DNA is TGTGCCAGCTCACGAGACAGAACAGGGGCTCCTAAGGACGAGCAGTACTTC. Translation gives CASSRDRTGAPKDEQYF.

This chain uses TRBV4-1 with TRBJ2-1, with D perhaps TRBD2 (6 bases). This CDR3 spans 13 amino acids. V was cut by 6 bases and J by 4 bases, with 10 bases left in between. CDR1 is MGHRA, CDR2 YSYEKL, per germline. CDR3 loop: CASRLSGYNEQFF. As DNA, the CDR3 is TGCGCCAGCAGGTTAAGCGGGTACAATGAGCAGTTCTTC.

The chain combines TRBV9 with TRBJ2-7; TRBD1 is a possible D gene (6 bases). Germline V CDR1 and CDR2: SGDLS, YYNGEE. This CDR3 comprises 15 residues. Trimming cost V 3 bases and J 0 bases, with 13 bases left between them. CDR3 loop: CASSAGQMSSYEQYF. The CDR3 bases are TGTGCCAGCAGCGCGGGACAAATGAGCTCCTACGAGCAGTACTTC.

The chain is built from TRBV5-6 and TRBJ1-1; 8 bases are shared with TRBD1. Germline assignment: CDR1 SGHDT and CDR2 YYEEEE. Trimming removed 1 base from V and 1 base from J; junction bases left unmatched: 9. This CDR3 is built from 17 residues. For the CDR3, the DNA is TGTGCCAGCAGCTTGCTGCAGGGGGCGGCTTCGAACACTGAAGCTTTCTTT. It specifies CASSLLQGAASNTEAFF.

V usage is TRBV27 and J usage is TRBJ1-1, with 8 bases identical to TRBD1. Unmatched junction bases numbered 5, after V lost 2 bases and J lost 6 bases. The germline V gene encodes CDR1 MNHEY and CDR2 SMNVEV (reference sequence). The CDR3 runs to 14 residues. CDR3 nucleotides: TGTGCCAGCAGTTTACAGCTACAGGGGGCTGAAGCTTTCTTT. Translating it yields CASSLQLQGAEAFF.

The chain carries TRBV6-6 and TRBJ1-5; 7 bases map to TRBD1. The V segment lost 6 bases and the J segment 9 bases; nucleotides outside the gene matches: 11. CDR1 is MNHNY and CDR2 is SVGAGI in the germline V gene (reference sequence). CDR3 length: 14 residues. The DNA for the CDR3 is TGTGCCAGCAGCCCCGTGGGGCGACAGGGGCCCCAGCATTTT. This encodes CASSPVGRQGPQHF.

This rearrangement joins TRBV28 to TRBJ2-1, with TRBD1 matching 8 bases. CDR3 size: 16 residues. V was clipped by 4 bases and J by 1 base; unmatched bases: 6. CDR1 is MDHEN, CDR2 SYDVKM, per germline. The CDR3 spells CASSSYRDRSYNEQFF. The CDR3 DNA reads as TGTGCCAGCAGTTCCTACCGGGACAGGTCCTACAATGAGCAGTTCTTC.

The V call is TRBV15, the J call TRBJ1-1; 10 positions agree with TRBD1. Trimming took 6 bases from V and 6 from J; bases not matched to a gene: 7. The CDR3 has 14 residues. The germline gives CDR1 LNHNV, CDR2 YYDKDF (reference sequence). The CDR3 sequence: CATRTGGFIAEAFF. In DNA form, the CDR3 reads TGTGCCACCAGGACAGGGGGCTTCATCGCTGAAGCTTTCTTT.

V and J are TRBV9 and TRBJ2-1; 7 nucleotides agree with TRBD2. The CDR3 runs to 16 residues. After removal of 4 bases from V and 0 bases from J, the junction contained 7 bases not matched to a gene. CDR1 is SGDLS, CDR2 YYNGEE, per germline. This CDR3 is CASSPRLASSYNEQFF. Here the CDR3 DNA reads TGTGCCAGCAGCCCAAGACTAGCTAGCTCCTACAATGAGCAGTTCTTC.

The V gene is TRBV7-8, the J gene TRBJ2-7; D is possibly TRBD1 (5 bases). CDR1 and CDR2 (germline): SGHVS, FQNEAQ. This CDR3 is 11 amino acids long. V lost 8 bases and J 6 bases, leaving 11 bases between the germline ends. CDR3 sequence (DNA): TGTGCCAGCGACAGTGGGTTCGAGCAGTACTTC. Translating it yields CASDSGFEQYF.

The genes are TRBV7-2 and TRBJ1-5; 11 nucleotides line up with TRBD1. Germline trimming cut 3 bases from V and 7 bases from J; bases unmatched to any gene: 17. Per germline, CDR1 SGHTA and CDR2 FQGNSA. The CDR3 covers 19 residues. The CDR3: CASSLRPSGTGGRRQPQHF. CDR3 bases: TGTGCCAGCAGCTTGAGGCCATCCGGGACAGGGGGGAGGAGGCAGCCCCAGCATTTT.

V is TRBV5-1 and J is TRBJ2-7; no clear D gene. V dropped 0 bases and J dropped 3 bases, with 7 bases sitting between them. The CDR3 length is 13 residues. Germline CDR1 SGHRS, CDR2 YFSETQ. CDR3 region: CASSLVPGYEQYF. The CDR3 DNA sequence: TGCGCCAGCAGCTTGGTTCCGGGCTACGAGCAGTACTTC.

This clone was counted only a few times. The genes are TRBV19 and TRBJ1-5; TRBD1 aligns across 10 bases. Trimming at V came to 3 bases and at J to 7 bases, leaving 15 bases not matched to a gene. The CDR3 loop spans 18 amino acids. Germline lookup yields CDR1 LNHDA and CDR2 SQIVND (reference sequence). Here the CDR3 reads CASSMKGQGRLSRQPQHF. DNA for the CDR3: TGTGCCAGTAGTATGAAGGGACAGGGGCGACTAAGCCGGCAGCCCCAGCATTTT. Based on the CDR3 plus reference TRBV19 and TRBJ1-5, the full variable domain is DGGITQSPKYLFRKEGQNVTLSCEQNLNHDAMYWYRQDPGQGLRLIYYSQIVNDFQKGDIAEGYSVSREKKESFPLTVTSAQKNPTAFYLCASSMKGQGRLSRQPQHFGDGTRLSIL.

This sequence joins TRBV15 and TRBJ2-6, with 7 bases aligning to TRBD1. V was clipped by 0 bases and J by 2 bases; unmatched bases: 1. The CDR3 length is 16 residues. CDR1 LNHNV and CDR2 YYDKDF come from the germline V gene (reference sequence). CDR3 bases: TGTGCCACCAGCAGAGAGACAGGGACTGGGGCCAACGTCCTGACTTTC. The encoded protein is CATSRETGTGANVLTF.

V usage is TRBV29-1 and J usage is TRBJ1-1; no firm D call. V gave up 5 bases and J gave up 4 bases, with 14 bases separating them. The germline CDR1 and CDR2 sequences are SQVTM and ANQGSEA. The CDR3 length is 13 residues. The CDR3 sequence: CSVRGDPLTEAFF. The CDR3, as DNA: TGCAGCGTTCGGGGAGACCCACTCACTGAAGCTTTCTTT.

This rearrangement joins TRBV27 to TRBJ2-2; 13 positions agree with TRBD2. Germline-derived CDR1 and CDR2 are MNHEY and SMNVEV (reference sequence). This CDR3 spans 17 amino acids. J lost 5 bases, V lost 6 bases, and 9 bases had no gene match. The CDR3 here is CASSLLAGGPGTGELFF. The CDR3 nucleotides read TGTGCCAGCAGCCTACTAGCGGGAGGGCCGGGTACCGGGGAGCTGTTTTTT.

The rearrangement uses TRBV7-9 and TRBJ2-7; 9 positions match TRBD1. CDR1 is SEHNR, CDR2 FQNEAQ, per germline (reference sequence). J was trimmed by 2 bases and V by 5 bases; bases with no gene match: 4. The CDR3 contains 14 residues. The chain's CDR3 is CASSRDRVPYEQYF. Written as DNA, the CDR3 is TGTGCCAGCAGCCGGGACAGGGTCCCCTACGAGCAGTACTTC.